What follows is one T cell receptor (beta chain) and its context. What it binds is not known. The data belong to a study of CD8 T cells in Susac syndrome. Study in general: Among the Susac syndrome patients who underwent sequencing, about 6 had clinically active disease, while eight of them were in remission. General study results and limits: Where Susac syndrome CD4+ T cell repertoires were concerned, no clonal expansion was evident.

With random hexamers, 0.5 to 1 ug RNA was reverse transcribed. TCRdb ran MiXCR on the immunoSEQ multiplex PCR reads and lists one entry per CDR3 protein. The sample contains about 240,000 distinct CDR3 sequences, about 96% of which appear only once. The V and J ends lost 0 bases and 7 bases, in that order; junction bases with no gene match: 7. Per the germline V gene, CDR1 is SGDLS and CDR2 is YYNGEE. This CDR3 comprises 17 residues. This receptor was obtained from a human donor with Susac syndrome. Input material: CD4+ T cells from PBMCs. The V call is TRBV9, the J call TRBJ2-1, with TRBD2 matching 13 bases. This CDR3 reads CASSVGAGTSGINEQFF. CDR3 bases: TGTGCCAGCAGCGTAGGGGCCGGGACTAGCGGGATAAATGAGCAGTTCTTC.